The 19 T cell receptor beta chains in this list originate from one sample, sequenced in a study of graft-versus-host responses after intestinal transplantation. These receptors' targets are unknown. The assay was immunoSEQ multiplex PCR, and TCRdb's table has in-frame clones only and misses some. The data show approximately 100,000 clones, with 80% to 95% seen just once and more than 0.95% held by the top ten. The sequencing used unstimulated CD8+ T cells sorted from spleen or lymph node cells, collected before intestinal transplant. These receptors were collected from a human donor who received an intestinal transplant.

This clone was detected only once. The chain couples TRBV10-1 to TRBJ1-2; D not certain. V was cut by 9 bases and J by 4 bases, with 21 bases left in between. The CDR3 runs 15 residues. The germline V gene has CDR1 WNHNN and CDR2 SYGVQD (reference sequence). In nucleotides, the CDR3 is TGCGCCAGGGACCGACTTTCATCCTGCCTCTATGGCTACACCTTC. This sequence encodes CARDRLSSCLYGYTF.

This clone was observed a single time. The genes are TRBV6-5 and TRBJ1-2; the match to TRBD1 covers 10 bases. The CDR3 runs to 15 residues. Looked up from germline, CDR1 is MNHEY and CDR2 is SVGAGI. The trim removed 0 bases at V and 2 bases at J, leaving 0 bases unmatched. CDR3 sequence (DNA): TGTGCCAGCAGTTACTCGGGACAGGGGAACTATGGCTACACCTTC. It is translated as CASSYSGQGNYGYTF.

The J gene is TRBJ1-2, the V gene TRBV5-4; no reliable D call. Germline CDR1 reads SGHNT; CDR2 reads YYREEE (reference sequence). V was clipped by 6 bases and J by 6 bases, with 18 bases between them. The CDR3 contains 14 residues. The CDR3 protein is CASTSTMTNHGYTF. In DNA, the CDR3 is TGTGCCAGCACTTCTACTATGACCAACCATGGCTACACCTTC.

J is TRBJ2-5 and V is TRBV13; maybe TRBD2 (6 bases). The V gene's germline CDR1 is PRHDT and CDR2 FYEKMQ (reference sequence). There are 14 residues in the CDR3. The V gene lost 8 bases and the J gene lost 1 base, with 14 bases spanning the gap. The CDR3 protein is CASDRRDFQETQYF. In nucleotides, the CDR3 is TGTGCCAGCGATCGCCGGGACTTCCAAGAGACCCAGTACTTC.

The table lists this clone with a count of one. This sequence joins TRBV5-6 and TRBJ1-5; D unclear. Trimming took 1 base from V and 1 from J, leaving 6 bases between them. Germline V CDR1 and CDR2: SGHDT, YYEEEE. This CDR3 region has 14 residues. CDR3 amino acids: CASSLMKSNQPQHF. In DNA, the CDR3 is TGTGCCAGCAGCTTGATGAAGAGCAATCAGCCCCAGCATTTT.

The rearrangement joins TRBV7-8 to TRBJ2-7; possible D gene TRBD1, 5 bases. Germline loops: CDR1 SGHVS, CDR2 FQNEAQ. The CDR3 has 15 amino acids. Trimming left V 6 bases short and J 2 bases short, with 17 bases between. The CDR3 sequence is CASRFDSPPPYEQYF. The CDR3 DNA reads TGTGCCAGCAGATTTGACAGCCCTCCTCCCTACGAGCAGTACTTC.

The chain links TRBV7-2 to TRBJ2-3, with a tentative D call TRBD2 (7 bases). The CDR3 runs to 14 residues. With 0 bases removed from V and 12 bases from J, the gap between germline ends came to 16 bases. CDR1 SGHTA and CDR2 FQGNSA come from the germline V gene. CDR3 bases: TGTGCCAGCAGCTTAGCGGGGGGGCAGGGCGATCAGTATTTT. Protein product: CASSLAGGQGDQYF. The full variable domain, with the rest looked up from reference TRBV7-2 and TRBJ2-3, is GAGVSQSPSNKVTEKGKDVELRCDPISGHTALYWYRQSLGQGLEFLIYFQGNSAPDKSGLPSDRFSAERTGGSVSTLTIQRTQQEDSAVYLCASSLAGGQGDQYFGPGTRLTVL.

This clone has a single count. The chain has TRBV25-1 and TRBJ2-3; D perhaps matches TRBD2 (6 bases). V was pared by 8 bases and J by 7 bases, with 19 bases between. Germline loops: CDR1 MGHDK, CDR2 SYGVNS. There are 14 residues in the CDR3. For the CDR3, the DNA is TGTGCCAGCCAGGAAGAGGGAGGTTTTCATACGCAGTATTTT. Amino acid sequence: CASQEEGGFHTQYF.

V usage is TRBV27 and J usage is TRBJ1-6; D unclear. Germline loops: CDR1 MNHEY, CDR2 SMNVEV (reference sequence). The CDR3 length is 14 residues. The V and J ends lost 5 bases and 7 bases respectively, with 12 bases between them. The CDR3 nucleotides are TGTGCCAGCAGTCGGACGGACTCAAATTCACCCCTCCACTTT. Protein sequence: CASSRTDSNSPLHF.

The chain is built from TRBV27 and TRBJ2-5; D gene unclear. The CDR3 is made up of 15 amino acids. The germline V gene has CDR1 MNHEY and CDR2 SMNVEV (reference sequence). Trimming took 4 bases from V and 1 from J, leaving 13 bases between them. CDR3 loop: CASSSRPGLQETQYF. CDR3 DNA: TGTGCCAGCAGTTCCCGGCCGGGTCTCCAAGAGACCCAGTACTTC.

The chain combines TRBV27 with TRBJ2-2; 7 bases match TRBD1. From germline, CDR1 is MNHEY and CDR2 SMNVEV (reference sequence). After removal of 7 bases from V and 8 bases from J, the junction contained 7 bases not matched to a gene. The CDR3 spans 13 residues. As DNA, the CDR3 is TGTGCCAGCACGCATACAGGGGCGGGGGAGCTGTTTTTT. As protein: CASTHTGAGELFF.

V gene TRBV9 combines with J gene TRBJ1-2; a weak D match, TRBD1 (6 bases). The CDR3 runs to 12 residues. V dropped 5 bases and J dropped 8 bases, with 13 bases sitting between them. Per germline, CDR1 SGDLS and CDR2 YYNGEE. CDR3 region: CASSGGGGGYTF. The DNA for the CDR3 is TGTGCCAGCAGTGGAGGTGGGGGCGGCTACACCTTC.

This clone has only one observation. The rearrangement links TRBV13 to TRBJ1-2; no clear D. This CDR3 is built from 16 residues. Germline CDR1 PRHDT, CDR2 FYEKMQ (reference sequence). Between the trimmed V and J ends, which lost 7 bases and 4 bases, there was a span of 22 bases. CDR3 region: CASTPTEMRSLYGYTF. In DNA, the CDR3 is TGTGCCAGCACCCCCACCGAAATGCGGAGCCTCTATGGCTACACCTTC.

The DNA of the CDR3 is TGCGCCAGCAGCTTGTGGGCCCCGGGACAGGGCGATGAGCAGTTCTTC. Amino acids: CASSLWAPGQGDEQFF. The chain links TRBV5-1 to TRBJ2-1; 9 positions match TRBD1. After removal of 1 base from V and 8 bases from J, the junction contained 10 bases not matched to a gene. The CDR3 runs 16 residues. Per the germline V gene, CDR1 is SGHRS and CDR2 is YFSETQ.

The V gene is TRBV29-1, the J gene TRBJ2-2, with 7 nucleotides matching TRBD2. CDR3 length: 13 residues. Per the germline V gene, CDR1 is SQVTM and CDR2 is ANQGSEA. V dropped 3 bases and J dropped 5; count of bases not matched to a gene: 3. CDR3 amino acids: CSVDREGTGELFF. The CDR3 coding sequence is TGCAGCGTTGACAGGGAGGGGACCGGGGAGCTGTTTTTT.

The rearrangement joins TRBV7-2 to TRBJ2-5; a weak D match, TRBD1 (5 bases). Germline V gives CDR1 SGHTA, CDR2 FQGNSA. Trimming took off 1 base at V and 3 bases at J, with 12 bases between the two ends. The CDR3 length is 15 residues. CDR3 in DNA: TGTGCCAGCAGCTTAGGACAGCAGGGTGAAGAGACCCAGTACTTC. As protein: CASSLGQQGEETQYF.

The chain recombines TRBV5-1 with TRBJ2-7, with a tentative D call TRBD1 (5 bases). CDR1 and CDR2 from the germline V gene are SGHRS and YFSETQ. This CDR3 spans 16 amino acids. The germline V and J ends were trimmed by 4 bases and 1 base, with 18 bases remaining between them. The CDR3 DNA is TGCGCCAGCAGCGTGTCGAACAGGACCCTTTCCTACGAGCAGTACTTC. Protein: CASSVSNRTLSYEQYF.

This sequence joins TRBV7-6 and TRBJ1-2; tentatively, D is TRBD1 (5 bases). This CDR3 comprises 16 residues. The germline V gene has CDR1 SGHVS and CDR2 FNYEAQ. With 2 bases removed from V and 0 bases from J, the gap between germline ends came to 13 bases. The CDR3 sequence is CASSLSLPGANYGYTF. Here the CDR3 DNA reads TGTGCCAGCAGCTTATCCCTCCCGGGGGCTAACTATGGCTACACCTTC.

DNA of the CDR3: TGTGCCAGCAGCCGGCCCGGGGGAGAGACCCAGTACTTC. It encodes CASSRPGGETQYF. J is TRBJ2-5 and V is TRBV7-9, with D tentatively TRBD2 (6 bases). Trimming pared 5 bases from V and 4 bases from J, leaving 11 bases between. The CDR3 contains 13 residues. Germline V gene data show CDR1 as SEHNR and CDR2 as FQNEAQ (reference sequence).